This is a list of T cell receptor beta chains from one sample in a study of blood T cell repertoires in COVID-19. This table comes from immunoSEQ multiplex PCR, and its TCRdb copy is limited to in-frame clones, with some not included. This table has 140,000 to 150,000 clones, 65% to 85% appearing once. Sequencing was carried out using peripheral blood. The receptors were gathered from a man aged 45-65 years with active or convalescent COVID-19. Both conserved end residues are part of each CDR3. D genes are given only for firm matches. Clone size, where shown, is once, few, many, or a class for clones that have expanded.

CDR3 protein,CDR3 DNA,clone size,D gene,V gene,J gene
CATTVGTGNPTDTQYF,TGTGCCACCACTGTGGGAACGGGAAACCCAACAGATACGCAGTATTTT,-,-,TRBV27,TRBJ2-3
CATRGGQGTNEQFF,TGTGCCACCCGGGGGGGACAGGGTACCAATGAGCAGTTCTTC,-,-,TRBV24-1,TRBJ2-1
CASSTRDGGANVLTF,TGTGCCAGTAGCACCAGGGATGGGGGGGCCAACGTCCTGACTTTC,-,-,TRBV19,TRBJ2-6
CASSAGLETGELFF,TGTGCCAGCAGCGCGGGACTAGAAACCGGGGAGCTGTTTTTT,-,TRBD2,TRBV7-2,TRBJ2-2
CASSKRDRGSTDTQYF,TGCGCCAGCAGTAAGAGGGACAGGGGGAGCACAGATACGCAGTATTTT,-,TRBD1,TRBV5-1,TRBJ2-3
CASSPSDRGNQPQHF,TGTGCCAGCAGTCCTTCGGACAGGGGCAATCAGCCCCAGCATTTT,-,TRBD1,TRBV6-6,TRBJ1-5
CATGLGSTDTQYF,TGTGCCACCGGACTAGGGAGCACAGATACGCAGTATTTT,once,TRBD2,TRBV6-5,TRBJ2-3
CASSESPGGVYNEQFF,TGCGCCAGCAGTGAGTCGCCGGGAGGCGTCTACAATGAGCAGTTCTTC,-,TRBD2,TRBV10-2,TRBJ2-1
CASTLGVNEQYF,TGTGCCAGCACTCTAGGGGTCAACGAGCAGTACTTC,-,-,TRBV28,TRBJ2-7
CASSSSGSYEQYF,TGTGCCAGCAGCTCTAGCGGGAGTTACGAGCAGTACTTC,-,TRBD2,TRBV7-9,TRBJ2-7
CASSPETGGRETQYF,TGTGCCAGCAGCCCCGAGACAGGGGGCAGGGAGACCCAGTACTTC,-,TRBD1,TRBV11-3,TRBJ2-5
CASTLRDRGPGYTF,TGTGCCAGTACCCTCCGGGACAGGGGACCTGGCTACACCTTC,-,TRBD1,TRBV19,TRBJ1-2
CASSIQGGGNEQYF,TGTGCCAGTAGTATCCAAGGCGGTGGCAACGAGCAGTACTTC,-,-,TRBV19,TRBJ2-7
CASSPLGGETEAFF,TGTGCTAGCAGCCCCCTCGGGGGGGAAACTGAAGCTTTCTTT,-,-,TRBV7-7,TRBJ1-1
CAISDGGPSTDTQYF,TGTGCCATCAGTGACGGGGGACCTAGCACAGATACGCAGTATTTT,-,-,TRBV10-3,TRBJ2-3
CASSLDILRSQPQHF,TGTGCCAGCAGTCTCGACATCTTAAGAAGTCAGCCCCAGCATTTT,-,-,TRBV6-5,TRBJ1-5
CASKAGASWELFF,TGTGCCAGTAAGGCAGGGGCGTCCTGGGAGCTGTTTTTT,-,-,TRBV19,TRBJ2-2
CASSLRLALTGELFF,TGTGCCAGCAGCTTAAGACTAGCCCTCACCGGGGAGCTGTTTTTT,-,TRBD2,TRBV5-6,TRBJ2-2
CASSADWTSGQETQYF,TGTGCCAGCAGCGCGGACTGGACTAGCGGGCAAGAGACCCAGTACTTC,-,TRBD2,TRBV7-2,TRBJ2-5
CASSLWYSGQKAFF,TGTGCCAGCAGCTTGTGGTATTCGGGACAGAAAGCTTTCTTT,-,TRBD1,TRBV5-8,TRBJ1-1
CAIGTDAPETQYF,TGTGCCATCGGGACAGACGCCCCAGAGACCCAGTACTTC,-,TRBD1,TRBV24-1,TRBJ2-5
CASSFRDTHSGETQYF,TGTGCCAGCAGCTTCCGGGACACTCATTCGGGGGAGACCCAGTACTTC,-,-,TRBV5-4,TRBJ2-5
CASSRDYLYGEQYF,TGTGCCAGCAGTCGGGACTACCTTTATGGCGAGCAGTACTTC,-,TRBD2,TRBV6-2/TRBV6-3,TRBJ2-7
CASSPLQGPRGYTF,TGTGCCAGCAGTCCCCTCCAGGGGCCGAGGGGCTACACCTTC,-,-,TRBV28,TRBJ1-2
CASTLDRGYFLTF,TGTGCCAGTACCCTGGACAGGGGGTACTTCCTGACTTTC,once,TRBD1,TRBV19,TRBJ2-6
CASSPLAGGTYNEQFF,TGTGCCAGCAGCCCATTAGCGGGAGGGACATACAATGAGCAGTTCTTC,-,TRBD2,TRBV7-2,TRBJ2-1
CASSLGGTSATGELFF,TGTGCCAGCAGCTTAGGCGGGACGAGCGCCACCGGGGAGCTGTTTTTT,-,-,TRBV7-9,TRBJ2-2
CATSRDRQGTDTQYF,TGTGCCACCAGCAGAGATCGCCAGGGCACAGATACGCAGTATTTT,-,-,TRBV15,TRBJ2-3
CATDRDTYNEQFF,TGTGCCACGGACAGGGATACCTACAATGAGCAGTTCTTC,-,TRBD1,TRBV2,TRBJ2-1
CASSLAQGAAGELFF,TGCGCCAGCAGCTTGGCCCAGGGGGCGGCCGGGGAGCTGTTTTTT,once,TRBD1,TRBV5-1,TRBJ2-2
CASSLPEQGFEQYF,TGTGCCAGCAGCTTACCCGAACAGGGCTTCGAGCAGTACTTC,-,-,TRBV28,TRBJ2-7
CASSWTGGGQPQHF,TGTGCCAGCAGCTGGACAGGGGGAGGTCAGCCCCAGCATTTT,few,TRBD1,TRBV6-5,TRBJ1-5
CASSQEGLAPIEQYF,TGCGCCAGCAGCCAAGAGGGACTAGCACCAATTGAGCAGTACTTC,-,TRBD2,TRBV4-1,TRBJ2-7
CASSLGGLPNTEAFF,TGTGCCAGCAGCTTAGGAGGCTTACCGAACACTGAAGCTTTCTTT,-,-,TRBV7-9,TRBJ1-1
CARSGQDYGYTF,TGTGCCCGCTCCGGACAGGACTATGGCTACACCTTC,-,TRBD1,TRBV30,TRBJ1-2
CASSPGQGNYGYTF,TGCGCCAGCAGCCCCGGACAGGGCAACTATGGCTACACCTTC,-,TRBD1,TRBV5-1,TRBJ1-2
CASVTGTSGRTHYNEQFF,TGTGCCAGCGTAACCGGGACTAGCGGGAGGACACACTACAATGAGCAGTTCTTC,few,TRBD2,TRBV7-9,TRBJ2-1
CASSKTSNTEQFF,TGTGCCAGCAGCAAGACTAGCAACACTGAGCAGTTCTTC,-,TRBD2,TRBV11-2,TRBJ2-1
CASSRKTGANYGYTF,TGTGCCAGCAGTCGTAAAACAGGAGCTAACTATGGCTACACCTTC,-,-,TRBV6-5,TRBJ1-2
CASRSGNQDEQYF,TGCGCCAGCAGGTCAGGGAATCAGGACGAGCAGTACTTC,few,-,TRBV5-1,TRBJ2-7
CASDSDLFQETQYF,TGTGCCAGCGACTCCGACTTGTTCCAAGAGACCCAGTACTTC,-,-,TRBV6-5,TRBJ2-5
CASSRQGTYQETQYF,TGTGCCAGCAGCCGACAGGGAACCTATCAAGAGACCCAGTACTTC,-,TRBD1,TRBV2,TRBJ2-5
CASSRLSGGEYGYTF,TGTGCCAGCAGCCGACTATCTGGGGGCGAGTATGGCTACACCTTC,-,-,TRBV4-2,TRBJ1-2
CASSLLTGHDYEQYF,TGTGCCAGCAGCTTATTAACAGGTCATGACTACGAGCAGTACTTC,-,-,TRBV7-2,TRBJ2-7
CASSVRDTSYEQYF,TGCGCCAGCAGCGTCCGGGACACCTCCTACGAGCAGTACTTC,-,-,TRBV4-1,TRBJ2-7
CASSIRGAHGYTF,TGTGCCAGTAGTATCCGGGGGGCCCATGGCTACACCTTC,-,-,TRBV19,TRBJ1-2
CASSLVPGRGTEAFF,TGTGCCAGCAGCTTAGTTCCAGGGAGGGGCACTGAAGCTTTCTTT,-,-,TRBV7-9,TRBJ1-1
CASSGRLAGAEETQYF,TGTGCCAGCAGCGGCCGGCTAGCGGGGGCAGAAGAGACCCAGTACTTC,-,TRBD2,TRBV11-3,TRBJ2-5
CASSGTPYSNQPQHF,TGTGCCAGCAGTGGGACACCTTATAGCAATCAGCCCCAGCATTTT,-,-,TRBV27,TRBJ1-5
CASSIAGGVSWHF,TGTGCCAGCAGTATCGCTGGGGGGGTCTCATGGCATTTT,-,-,TRBV27,TRBJ1-5
CASSSKSGFQETQYF,TGTGCCAGTAGTTCTAAGAGCGGGTTCCAAGAGACCCAGTACTTC,few,-,TRBV19,TRBJ2-5
CASSIAGLAEQETQYF,TGTGCCAGTAGTATAGCAGGACTAGCGGAGCAAGAGACCCAGTACTTC,-,TRBD2,TRBV19,TRBJ2-5